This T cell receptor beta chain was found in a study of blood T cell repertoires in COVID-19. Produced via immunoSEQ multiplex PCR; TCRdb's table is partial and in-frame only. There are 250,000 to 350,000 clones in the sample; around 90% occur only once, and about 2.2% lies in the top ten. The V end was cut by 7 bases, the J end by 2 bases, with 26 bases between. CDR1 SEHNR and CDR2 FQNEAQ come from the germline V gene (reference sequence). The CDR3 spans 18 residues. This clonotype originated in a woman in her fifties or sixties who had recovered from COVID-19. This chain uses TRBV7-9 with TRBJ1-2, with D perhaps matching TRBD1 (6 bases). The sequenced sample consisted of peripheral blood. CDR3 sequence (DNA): TGTGCCAGCATCTCTCTCACGATGGGACATACTGGGAACTATGGCTACACCTTC. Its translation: CASISLTMGHTGNYGYTF.